Below, 10 T cell receptor beta chains from the same sample are listed, as sequenced in a study of regulatory T cells in long-lasting Graves disease. Arm-PCR of CDR3 regions and iRepertoire HTBI primers were used to build TCR beta libraries. TCRdb re-called the multiplex PCR reads with MiXCR, one entry per CDR3 protein. In the table there are around 400,000 distinct CDR3 sequences, approximately 16% of which are singletons. Sample time point: newly diagnosed GD, antithyroid drugs for less than 3 months. Researchers made the TCR library from RNA that was extracted from PBMCs. Another study also made use of these data, one on T cells in Graves' hyperthyroidism and ophthalmopathy.

Here the sequenced sample was peripheral blood mononuclear cells (PBMCs), taken at new diagnosis, from a patient treated with antithyroid drugs. The source is a middle-aged woman with Graves disease.

V and J are TRBV30 and TRBJ2-7, with 9 nucleotides matching TRBD1. Looked up from germline, CDR1 is GTSNPN and CDR2 is SVGIG (reference sequence). V lost 3 bases and J lost 0; bases outside the gene matches: 6. This CDR3 is built from 15 residues. The CDR3: CAWRRTGVLSYEQYF. Here the CDR3 DNA reads TGTGCCTGGAGGAGGACAGGGGTACTCTCCTACGAGCAGTACTTC.

This clonotype has at least ten counts. This chain uses TRBV7-9 with TRBJ1-1, with D perhaps TRBD1 (6 bases). The CDR3 is 14 amino acids. Trimming took off 3 bases at V and 6 bases at J, with 14 bases between the two ends. Germline assignment: CDR1 SEHNR and CDR2 FQNEAQ (reference sequence). DNA for the CDR3: TGTGCCAGCAGCTTGACAGGAGGAGGGTCTGAAGCTTTCTTT. This gives the protein CASSLTGGGSEAFF.

This clonotype has more than one count but fewer than ten. Its ends do not fully match the called genes, so a read error is possible. This CDR3 reads CACSRGGDYNEQFF. The CDR3 DNA sequence: TGTGCCTGCAGCCGCGGGGGGGATTACAATGAGCAGTTCTTC. The rearrangement links TRBV6-1 to TRBJ2-1; 9 bases map to TRBD2. The germline V gene has CDR1 MNHNS and CDR2 SASEGT. CDR3 length: 14 residues.

Ten or more counts support this clonotype. This chain joins TRBV6-1 and TRBJ2-5; 7 bases match TRBD2. CDR3 length: 14 amino acids. The junction had 7 bases not matched to a gene; V was cut back by 7 bases and J by 2 bases. CDR1 MNHNS and CDR2 SASEGT come from the germline V gene. This CDR3 is CASTAGVLQETQYF. For the CDR3, the DNA is TGTGCCAGCACCGCGGGAGTACTACAAGAGACCCAGTACTTC.

This sequence joins TRBV15 and TRBJ1-1, with D unresolved. This CDR3 is built from 15 residues. The germline V and J ends were trimmed by 0 bases and 3 bases, with 11 bases remaining between them. In germline, CDR1 is LNHNV, CDR2 YYDKDF (reference sequence). The CDR3 loop reads CATSREAGVYTEAFF. For the CDR3, the DNA is TGTGCCACCAGCAGAGAAGCGGGAGTCTACACTGAAGCTTTCTTT.

In this sample, this clonotype turned up a few times. The chain is built from TRBV28 and TRBJ2-3; TRBD2 matches at 8 bases. The trim removed 6 bases at V and 6 bases at J, leaving 11 bases unmatched. The CDR3 covers 15 residues. Germline V gene lookup returns CDR1 MDHEN and CDR2 SYDVKM. CDR3 DNA sequence: TGTGCCAGCAGGGTCCAGGCGGGAGGAGGGGATACGCAGTATTTT. It translates to CASRVQAGGGDTQYF.

This clonotype was recorded a few times. The chain has TRBV7-8 and TRBJ2-7; D is uncertain. Germline loops: CDR1 SGHVS, CDR2 FQNEAQ. Trimming removed 4 bases at V and 0 bases at J, with 7 bases between. The CDR3 runs to 13 residues. DNA of the CDR3: TGTGCCAGCAGCTCTAGGAGCTCCTACGAGCAGTACTTC. Translation gives CASSSRSSYEQYF.

In its sample, this clonotype was seen many times. V is TRBV3-1 and J is TRBJ2-5; D uncertain. The ends were cut back, 6 bases at V and 5 bases at J, with 7 bases in the middle. The germline V gene encodes CDR1 LGHDT and CDR2 YNNKEL (reference sequence). This CDR3 comprises 11 residues. In DNA, the CDR3 is TGTGCCAGCAGTCGAAGGGAGACCCAGTACTTC. Amino acids: CASSRRETQYF.

The chain links TRBV5-6 to TRBJ2-1; 7 bases match TRBD2. Trimming took 1 base from V and 7 from J; bases not matched to a gene: 8. The V gene's germline CDR1 is SGHDT and CDR2 YYEEEE. The CDR3 is 15 residues long. DNA of the CDR3: TGTGCCAGCAGCTTGAGGCTAGCGGATCCTAATGAGCAGTTCTTC. This gives the protein CASSLRLADPNEQFF.

Comment on this clonotype: A much larger clone sits a single nucleotide away, making a read error possible. The rearrangement uses TRBV13 and TRBJ2-7; D assignment may be TRBD1 or TRBD2 (5 bases each). Germline V CDR1 and CDR2: PRHDT, FYEKMQ (reference sequence). The CDR3 totals 15 residues. V was shortened by 0 bases and J by 2 bases, with 11 bases between the two germline ends. The CDR3 sequence is CASSLGIGATYEQYF. In nucleotides, the CDR3 is TGTGCCAGCAGCTTAGGTATCGGGGCGACCTACGAGCAGTACTTC. Full variable domain (rest looked up from reference TRBV13 and TRBJ2-7): AAGVIQSPRHLIKEKRETATLKCYPIPRHDTVYWYQQGPGQDPQFLISFYEKMQSDKGSIPDRFSAQQFSDYHSELNMSSLELGDSALYFCASSLGIGATYEQYFGPGTRLTVT.